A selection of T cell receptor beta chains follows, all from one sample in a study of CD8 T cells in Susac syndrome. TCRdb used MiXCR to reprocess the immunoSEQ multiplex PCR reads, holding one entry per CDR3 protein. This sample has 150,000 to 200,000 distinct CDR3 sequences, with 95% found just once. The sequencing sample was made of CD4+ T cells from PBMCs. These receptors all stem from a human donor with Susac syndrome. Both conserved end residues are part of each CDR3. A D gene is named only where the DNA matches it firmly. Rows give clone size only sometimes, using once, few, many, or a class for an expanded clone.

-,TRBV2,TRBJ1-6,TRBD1,CASRETGENSPLHF,TGTGCCAGCAGGGAGACAGGGGAAAATTCACCCCTCCACTTT
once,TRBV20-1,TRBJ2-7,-,CSALRVSAGYEQYF,TGCAGTGCTCTACGGGTCTCGGCGGGATACGAGCAGTACTTC
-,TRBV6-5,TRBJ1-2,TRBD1,CASRDTGGRYGYTF,TGTGCCAGCAGAGATACAGGGGGCCGCTATGGCTACACCTTC
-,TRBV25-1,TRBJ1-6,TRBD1,CASSEGDSPWHNSPLHF,TGTGCCAGCAGTGAAGGGGACAGCCCTTGGCATAATTCACCCCTCCACTTT
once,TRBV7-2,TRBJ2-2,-,CASSFRHTANTGELFF,TGTGCCAGCAGCTTTCGACACACAGCGAACACCGGGGAGCTGTTTTTT
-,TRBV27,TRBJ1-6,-,CASSFGSSYNSPLHF,TGTGCCAGCAGTTTTGGTAGCTCCTATAATTCACCCCTCCACTTT
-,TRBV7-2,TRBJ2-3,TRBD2,CASSFIAGAATDTQYF,TGTGCCAGCAGCTTTATAGCGGGGGCCGCCACAGATACGCAGTATTTT
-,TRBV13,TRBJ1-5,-,CASSLGVGNQPQHF,TGTGCCAGCAGCTTAGGGGTCGGCAATCAGCCCCAGCATTTT
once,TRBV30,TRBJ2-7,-,CAFNLDSYEQYF,TGTGCCTTTAACCTGGACAGCTACGAGCAGTACTTC
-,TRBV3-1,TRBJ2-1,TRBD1,CASSRDRERGNEQFF,TGTGCCAGCAGCCGCGACAGGGAAAGAGGCAATGAGCAGTTCTTC
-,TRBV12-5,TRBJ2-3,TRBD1,CASGPLTGSGTDTQYF,TGTGCTAGTGGTCCCCTGACAGGGTCGGGCACAGATACGCAGTATTTT
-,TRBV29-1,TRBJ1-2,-,CSVISLRDYGYTF,TGCAGCGTGATATCCCTCAGGGACTATGGCTACACCTTC
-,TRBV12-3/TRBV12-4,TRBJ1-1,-,CASSLHLNTEAFF,TGTGCCAGCAGTTTGCATTTGAACACTGAAGCTTTCTTT
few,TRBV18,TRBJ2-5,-,CASSLPGKETQYF,TGTGCCAGCTCACTGCCGGGGAAAGAGACCCAGTACTTC
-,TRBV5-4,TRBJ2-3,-,CASSLGGAQDTQYF,TGTGCCAGCAGCTTGGGGGGGGCCCAAGATACGCAGTATTTT
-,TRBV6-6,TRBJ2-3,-,CASSASWVEQYF,TGTGCCAGCAGCGCCAGCTGGGTTGAGCAGTATTTT
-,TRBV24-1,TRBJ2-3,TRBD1,CATSEAGTGTDTQYF,TGTGCCACCTCGGAGGCAGGGACAGGGACAGATACGCAGTATTTT
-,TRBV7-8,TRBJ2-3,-,CASSYRFSDTQYF,TGTGCCAGCAGCTACAGGTTCTCGGATACGCAGTATTTT
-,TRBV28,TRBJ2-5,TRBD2,CASRRGKETQYF,TGTGCCAGCAGGCGGGGGAAAGAGACCCAGTACTTC
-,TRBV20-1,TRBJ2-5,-,CSAIVGTQYF,TGCAGTGCTATAGTTGGGACCCAGTACTTC
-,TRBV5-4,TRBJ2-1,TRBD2,CASSLVSGGPSNEQFF,TGTGCCAGCAGCTTGGTCAGCGGGGGGCCGTCCAATGAGCAGTTCTTC
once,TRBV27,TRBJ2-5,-,CASSFAIGETQYF,TGTGCCAGCAGTTTCGCTATCGGCGAGACCCAGTACTTC
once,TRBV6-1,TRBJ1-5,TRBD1,CASRGTGGISNQPQHF,TGTGCCAGCAGGGGGACAGGGGGGATAAGCAATCAGCCCCAGCATTTT
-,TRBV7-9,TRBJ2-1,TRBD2,CASSSRPGGNEQFF,TGTGCCAGCAGCTCCCGGCCGGGGGGCAATGAGCAGTTCTTC
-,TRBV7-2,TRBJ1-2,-,CASSSGTPYGYTF,TGTGCCAGCAGCTCCGGGACACCTTATGGCTACACCTTC
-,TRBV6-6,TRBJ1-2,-,CASGQAARTYGYTF,TGTGCCAGCGGGCAGGCAGCGCGAACTTATGGCTACACCTTC
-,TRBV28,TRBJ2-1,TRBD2,CASSRGLGLNNEQFF,TGTGCCAGCAGCCGGGGACTAGGACTAAACAATGAGCAGTTCTTC
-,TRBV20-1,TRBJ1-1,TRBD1,CSARGRTGGSGTEAFF,TGCAGTGCTAGAGGAAGGACAGGGGGCAGTGGCACTGAAGCTTTCTTT
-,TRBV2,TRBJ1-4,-,CASSEEGGFGEKLFF,TGTGCCAGCAGTGAAGAAGGAGGGTTTGGTGAAAAACTGTTTTTT
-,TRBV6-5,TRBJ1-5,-,CASSYLKGSQHF,TGTGCCAGCAGTTACTTAAAGGGGAGCCAGCATTTT
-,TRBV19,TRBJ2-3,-,CASSPSGRIADTQYF,TGTGCCAGTAGTCCCTCGGGACGTATCGCAGATACGCAGTATTTT
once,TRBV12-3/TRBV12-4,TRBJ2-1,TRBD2,CASRGTSENNEQFF,TGTGCCAGCAGGGGGACTAGCGAAAACAATGAGCAGTTCTTC
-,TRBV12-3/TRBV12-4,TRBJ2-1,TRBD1,CASNRGSLGNEQFF,TGTGCCAGCAACAGGGGCTCGTTAGGCAATGAGCAGTTCTTC
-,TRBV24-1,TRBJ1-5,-,CATSESGLLQPSNQPQHF,TGTGCCACCAGTGAGTCGGGTCTCCTCCAACCTAGCAATCAGCCCCAGCATTTT
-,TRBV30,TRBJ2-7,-,CAWRLAGLLSEQYF,TGTGCCTGGAGACTCGCCGGGCTCCTCAGCGAGCAGTACTTC
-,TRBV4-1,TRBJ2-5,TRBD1,CASSQVRGPQGTQYF,TGCGCCAGCAGCCAAGTAAGGGGGCCTCAGGGGACCCAGTACTTC
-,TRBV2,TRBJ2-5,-,CASSEERPHSAQYF,TGTGCCAGCAGTGAAGAACGTCCCCACTCGGCACAGTACTTC
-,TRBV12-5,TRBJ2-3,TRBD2,CASGSSGGYTDTQYF,TGTGCTAGTGGTTCTAGCGGGGGGTACACAGATACGCAGTATTTT
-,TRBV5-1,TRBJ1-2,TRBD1,CASSSGQGDGYTF,TGCGCCAGCAGCTCGGGACAGGGAGATGGCTACACCTTC
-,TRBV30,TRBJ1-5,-,CAWSILGHSNQPQHF,TGTGCCTGGAGTATCCTCGGACATAGCAATCAGCCCCAGCATTTT
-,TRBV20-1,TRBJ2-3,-,CSARAGPDTQYF,TGCAGTGCTAGAGCGGGACCAGATACGCAGTATTTT
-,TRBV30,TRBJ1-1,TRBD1,CAWQGALSTEAFF,TGTGCCTGGCAGGGGGCGCTGAGCACTGAAGCTTTCTTT
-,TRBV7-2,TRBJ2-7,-,CASNRASSYEQYF,TGTGCCAGCAACCGGGCCAGCTCCTACGAGCAGTACTTC
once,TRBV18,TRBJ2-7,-,CASSPRLYEQYF,TGTGCCAGCTCACCAAGGCTCTACGAGCAGTACTTC
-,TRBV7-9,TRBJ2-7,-,CASSLASGTESTYEQYF,TGTGCCAGCAGCTTAGCATCTGGTACCGAAAGCACCTACGAGCAGTACTTC
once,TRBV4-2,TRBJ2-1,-,CASSQEIFGGQFF,TGTGCCAGCAGCCAAGAAATATTCGGTGGGCAGTTCTTC
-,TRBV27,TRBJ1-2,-,CASSSRGDGYTF,TGTGCCAGCAGTTCCCGGGGTGATGGCTACACCTTC
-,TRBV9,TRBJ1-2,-,CASNSVRSWSNPNYGYTF,TGTGCCAGCAACAGCGTACGAAGCTGGAGTAACCCTAACTATGGCTACACCTTC
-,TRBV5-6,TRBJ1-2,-,CASSSYGDYGYTF,TGTGCCAGCAGCTCTTATGGGGACTATGGCTACACCTTC
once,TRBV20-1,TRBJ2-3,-,CSARHGDTDTQYF,TGCAGTGCTAGGCACGGGGACACAGATACGCAGTATTTT
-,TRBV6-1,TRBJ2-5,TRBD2,CASSDGTSGSQETQYF,TGTGCCAGCAGTGATGGGACTAGCGGGAGCCAAGAGACCCAGTACTTC
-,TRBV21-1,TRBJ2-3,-,CAGKKTAQDTQYF,TGTGCCGGGAAAAAGACAGCCCAAGATACGCAGTATTTT
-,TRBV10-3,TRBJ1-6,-,CAISERGDNSPLHF,TGTGCCATCAGTGAGAGGGGGGATAATTCACCCCTCCACTTT